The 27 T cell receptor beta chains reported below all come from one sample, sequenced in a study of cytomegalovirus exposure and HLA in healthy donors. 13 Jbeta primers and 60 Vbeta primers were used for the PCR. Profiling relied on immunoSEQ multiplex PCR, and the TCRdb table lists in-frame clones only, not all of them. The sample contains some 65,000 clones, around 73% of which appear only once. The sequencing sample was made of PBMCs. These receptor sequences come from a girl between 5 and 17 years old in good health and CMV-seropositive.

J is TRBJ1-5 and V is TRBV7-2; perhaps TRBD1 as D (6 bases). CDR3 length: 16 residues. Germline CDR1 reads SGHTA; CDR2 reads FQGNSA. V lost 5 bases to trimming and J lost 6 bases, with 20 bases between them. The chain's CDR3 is CASSLRGWGASQPQHF. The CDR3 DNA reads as TGTGCCAGCAGCCTCAGGGGTTGGGGAGCGAGTCAGCCCCAGCATTTT.

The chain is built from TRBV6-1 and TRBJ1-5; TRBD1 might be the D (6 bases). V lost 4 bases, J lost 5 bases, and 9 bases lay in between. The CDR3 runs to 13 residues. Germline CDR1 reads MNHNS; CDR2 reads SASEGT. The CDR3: CASSGTVDQPQHF. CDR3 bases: TGTGCCAGCAGTGGGACAGTAGATCAGCCCCAGCATTTT.

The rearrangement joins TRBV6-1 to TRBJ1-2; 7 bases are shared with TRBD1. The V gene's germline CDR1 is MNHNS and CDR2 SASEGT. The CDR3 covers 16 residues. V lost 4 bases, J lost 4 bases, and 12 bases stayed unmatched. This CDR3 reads CASSVGTATVFYGYTF. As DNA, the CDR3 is TGTGCCAGCAGTGTCGGGACAGCGACTGTATTCTATGGCTACACCTTC.

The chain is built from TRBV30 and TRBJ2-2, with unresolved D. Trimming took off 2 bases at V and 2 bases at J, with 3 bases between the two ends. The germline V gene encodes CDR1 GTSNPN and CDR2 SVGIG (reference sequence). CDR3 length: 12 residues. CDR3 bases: TGTGCCTGGAGTCAAAACACCGGGGAGCTGTTTTTT. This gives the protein CAWSQNTGELFF. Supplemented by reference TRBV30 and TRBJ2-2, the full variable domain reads SQTIHQWPATLVQPVGSPLSLECTVEGTSNPNLYWYRQAAGRGLQLLFYSVGIGQISSEVPQNLSASRPQDRQFILSSKKLLLSDSGFYLCAWSQNTGELFFGEGSRLTVL.

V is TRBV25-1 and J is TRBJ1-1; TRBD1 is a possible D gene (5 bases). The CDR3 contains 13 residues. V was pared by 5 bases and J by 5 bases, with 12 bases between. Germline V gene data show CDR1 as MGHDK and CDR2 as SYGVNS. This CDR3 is CASSQGRGTEAFF. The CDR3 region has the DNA TGTGCCAGCAGTCAGGGTCGAGGAACTGAAGCTTTCTTT.

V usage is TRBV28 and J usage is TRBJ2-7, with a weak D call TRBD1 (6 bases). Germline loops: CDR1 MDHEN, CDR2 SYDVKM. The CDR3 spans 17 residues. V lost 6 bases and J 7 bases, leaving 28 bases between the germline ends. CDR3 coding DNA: TGTGCCAGCAGACCCCTCCGGGACACCGTCCTATATAGGGAGCAGTACTTC. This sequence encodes CASRPLRDTVLYREQYF.

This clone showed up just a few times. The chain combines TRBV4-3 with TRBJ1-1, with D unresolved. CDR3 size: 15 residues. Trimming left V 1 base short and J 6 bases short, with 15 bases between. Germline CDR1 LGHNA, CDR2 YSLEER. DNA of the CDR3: TGCGCCAGCAGCCAAGTACCTACGATCTCCGCTGAAGCTTTCTTT. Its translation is CASSQVPTISAEAFF.

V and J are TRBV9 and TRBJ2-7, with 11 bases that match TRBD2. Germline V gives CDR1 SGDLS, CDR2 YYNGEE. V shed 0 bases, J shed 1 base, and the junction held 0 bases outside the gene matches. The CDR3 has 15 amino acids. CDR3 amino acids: CASSVGLAGSYEQYF. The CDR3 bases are TGTGCCAGCAGCGTAGGACTAGCGGGGTCCTACGAGCAGTACTTC. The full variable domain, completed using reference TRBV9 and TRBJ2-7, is DSGVTQTPKHLITATGQRVTLRCSPRSGDLSVYWYQQSLDQGLQFLIQYYNGEERAKGNILERFSAQQFPDLHSELNLSSLELGDSALYFCASSVGLAGSYEQYFGPGTRLTVT.

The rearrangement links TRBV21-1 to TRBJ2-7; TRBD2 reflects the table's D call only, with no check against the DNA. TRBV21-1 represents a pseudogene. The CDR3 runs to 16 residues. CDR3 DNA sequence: TGTGCCAGCAGCAAAGAGGAGATAGCGGGAGGGTCTAAGCAGTACTTC. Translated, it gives CASSKEEIAGGSKQYF.

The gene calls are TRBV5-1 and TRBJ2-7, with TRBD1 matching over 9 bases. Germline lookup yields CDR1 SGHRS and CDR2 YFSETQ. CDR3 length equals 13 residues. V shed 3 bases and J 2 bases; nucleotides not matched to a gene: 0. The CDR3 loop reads CASSWDRAYEQYF. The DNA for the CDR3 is TGCGCCAGCAGCTGGGACAGGGCCTACGAGCAGTACTTC.

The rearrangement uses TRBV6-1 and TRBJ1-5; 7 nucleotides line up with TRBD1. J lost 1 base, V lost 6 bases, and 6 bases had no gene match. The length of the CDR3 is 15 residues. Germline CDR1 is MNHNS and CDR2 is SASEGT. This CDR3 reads CASSRTGRSNQPQHF. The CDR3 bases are TGTGCCAGCAGCCGGACAGGCAGAAGCAATCAGCCCCAGCATTTT.

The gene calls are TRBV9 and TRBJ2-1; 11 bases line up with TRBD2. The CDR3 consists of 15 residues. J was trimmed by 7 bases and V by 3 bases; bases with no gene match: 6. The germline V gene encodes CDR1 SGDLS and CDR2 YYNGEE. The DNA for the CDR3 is TGTGCCAGCAGCGCGATAGCGGGAGGGGAGAATGAGCAGTTCTTC. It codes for CASSAIAGGENEQFF.

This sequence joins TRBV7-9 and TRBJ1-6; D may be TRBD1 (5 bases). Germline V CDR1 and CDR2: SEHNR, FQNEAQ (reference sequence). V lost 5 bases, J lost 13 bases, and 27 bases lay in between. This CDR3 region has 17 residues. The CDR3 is CASSRGFRAPIIHPLHF. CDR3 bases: TGTGCCAGCAGCCGGGGGTTCCGAGCTCCTATAATTCACCCCCTCCACTTT.

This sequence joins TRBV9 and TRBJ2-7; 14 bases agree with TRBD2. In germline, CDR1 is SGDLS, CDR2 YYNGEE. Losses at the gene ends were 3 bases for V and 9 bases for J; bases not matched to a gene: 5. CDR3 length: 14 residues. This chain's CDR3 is CASSARLAGGRQYF. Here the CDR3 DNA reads TGTGCCAGCAGCGCTCGACTAGCGGGAGGGCGGCAGTACTTC.

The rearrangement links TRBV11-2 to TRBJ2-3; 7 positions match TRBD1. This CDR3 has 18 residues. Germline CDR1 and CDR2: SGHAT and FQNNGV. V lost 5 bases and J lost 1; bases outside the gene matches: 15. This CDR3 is CASSVNRGPAIRTDTQYF. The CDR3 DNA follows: TGTGCCAGCAGCGTCAACAGGGGCCCAGCTATCCGCACAGATACGCAGTATTTT.

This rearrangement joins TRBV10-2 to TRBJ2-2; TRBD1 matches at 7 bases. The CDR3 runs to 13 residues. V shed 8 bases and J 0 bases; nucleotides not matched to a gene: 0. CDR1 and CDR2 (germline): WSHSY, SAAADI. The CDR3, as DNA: TGCGCCAGCGGGACAGCGAACACCGGGGAGCTGTTTTTT. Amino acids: CASGTANTGELFF.

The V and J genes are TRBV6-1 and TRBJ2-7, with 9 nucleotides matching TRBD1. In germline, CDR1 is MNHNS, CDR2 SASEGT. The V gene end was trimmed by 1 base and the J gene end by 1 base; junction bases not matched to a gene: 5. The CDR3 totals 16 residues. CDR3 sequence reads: CASSEGSGTGSYEQYF. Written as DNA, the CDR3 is TGTGCCAGCAGTGAAGGCTCCGGGACAGGGTCCTACGAGCAGTACTTC.

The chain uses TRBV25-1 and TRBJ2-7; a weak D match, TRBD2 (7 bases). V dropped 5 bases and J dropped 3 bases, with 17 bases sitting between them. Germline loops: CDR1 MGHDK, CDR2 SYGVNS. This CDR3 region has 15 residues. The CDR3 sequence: CASSPLGAGVYEQYF. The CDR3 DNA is TGTGCCAGCAGTCCTTTGGGGGCGGGAGTCTACGAGCAGTACTTC.

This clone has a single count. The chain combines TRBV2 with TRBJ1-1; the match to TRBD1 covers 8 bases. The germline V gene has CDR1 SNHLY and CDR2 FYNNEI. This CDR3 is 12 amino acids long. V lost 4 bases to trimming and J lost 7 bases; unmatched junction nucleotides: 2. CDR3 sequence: CASSGGQGEAFF. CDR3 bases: TGTGCCAGCAGTGGAGGACAGGGTGAAGCTTTCTTT.

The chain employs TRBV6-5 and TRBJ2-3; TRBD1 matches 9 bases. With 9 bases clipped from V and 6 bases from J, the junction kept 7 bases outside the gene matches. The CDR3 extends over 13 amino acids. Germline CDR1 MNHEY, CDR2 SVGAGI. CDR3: CASLQGAGDTQYF. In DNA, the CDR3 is TGTGCCAGTTTACAGGGGGCAGGTGATACGCAGTATTTT.

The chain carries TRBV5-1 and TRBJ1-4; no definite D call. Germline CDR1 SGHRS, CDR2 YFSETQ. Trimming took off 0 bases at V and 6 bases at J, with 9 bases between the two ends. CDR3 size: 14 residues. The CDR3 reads CASSLVPEDEKLFF. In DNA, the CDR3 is TGCGCCAGCAGCTTGGTACCAGAGGATGAAAAACTGTTTTTT.

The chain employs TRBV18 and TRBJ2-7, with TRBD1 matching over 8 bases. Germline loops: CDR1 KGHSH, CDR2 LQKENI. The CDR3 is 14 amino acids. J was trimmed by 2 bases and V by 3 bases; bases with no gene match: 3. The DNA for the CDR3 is TGTGCCAGCTCACCTGACAGGGGAGCCTACGAGCAGTACTTC. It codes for CASSPDRGAYEQYF.

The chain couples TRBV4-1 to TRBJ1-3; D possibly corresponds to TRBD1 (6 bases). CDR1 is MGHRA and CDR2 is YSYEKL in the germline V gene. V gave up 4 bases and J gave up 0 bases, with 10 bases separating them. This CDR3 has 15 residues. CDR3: CASSPGRGSGNTIYF. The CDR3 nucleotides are TGCGCCAGCAGCCCTGGCAGGGGCTCTGGAAACACCATATATTTT.

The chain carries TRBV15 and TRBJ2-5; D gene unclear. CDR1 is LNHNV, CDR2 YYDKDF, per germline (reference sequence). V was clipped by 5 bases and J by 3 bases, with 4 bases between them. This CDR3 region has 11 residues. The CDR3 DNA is TGTGCCACCAGCCAGAAAGAGACCCAGTACTTC. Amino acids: CATSQKETQYF.

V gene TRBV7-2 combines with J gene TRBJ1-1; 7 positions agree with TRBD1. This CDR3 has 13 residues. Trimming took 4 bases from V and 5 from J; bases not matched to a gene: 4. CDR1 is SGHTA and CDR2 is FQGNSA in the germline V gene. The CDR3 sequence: CASSSGQKTEAFF. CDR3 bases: TGTGCCAGCAGCTCGGGACAGAAAACTGAAGCTTTCTTT.

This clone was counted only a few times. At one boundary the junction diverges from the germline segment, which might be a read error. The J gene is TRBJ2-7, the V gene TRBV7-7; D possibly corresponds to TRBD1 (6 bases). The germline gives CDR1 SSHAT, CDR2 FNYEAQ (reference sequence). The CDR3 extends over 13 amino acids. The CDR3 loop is CASSFSKGDEQYF. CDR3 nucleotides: TGTGCTAGCAGCTTTAGTAAGGGGGACGAGCAGTACTTC.

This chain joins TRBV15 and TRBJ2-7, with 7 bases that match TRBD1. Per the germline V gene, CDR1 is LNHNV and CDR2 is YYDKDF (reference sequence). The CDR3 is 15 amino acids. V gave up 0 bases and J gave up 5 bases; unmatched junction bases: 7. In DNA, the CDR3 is TGTGCCACCAGCAGAGATCCGGGACAGACAAACGAGCAGTACTTC. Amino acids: CATSRDPGQTNEQYF. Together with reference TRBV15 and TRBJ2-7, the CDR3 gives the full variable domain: DAMVIQNPRYQVTQFGKPVTLSCSQTLNHNVMYWYQQKSSQAPKLLFHYYDKDFNNEADTPDNFQSRRPNTSFCFLDIRSPGLGDTAMYLCATSRDPGQTNEQYFGPGTRLTVT.